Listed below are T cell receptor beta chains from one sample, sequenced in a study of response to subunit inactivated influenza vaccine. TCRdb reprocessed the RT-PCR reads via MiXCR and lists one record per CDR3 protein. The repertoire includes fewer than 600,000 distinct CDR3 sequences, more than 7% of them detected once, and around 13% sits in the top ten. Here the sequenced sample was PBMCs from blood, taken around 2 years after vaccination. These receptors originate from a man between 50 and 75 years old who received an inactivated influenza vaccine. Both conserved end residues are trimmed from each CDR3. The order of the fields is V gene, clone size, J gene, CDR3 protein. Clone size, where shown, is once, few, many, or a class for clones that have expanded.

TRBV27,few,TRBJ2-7,ASSLLAPRSGGYEQY
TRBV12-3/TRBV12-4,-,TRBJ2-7,ASRLTGGHEQY
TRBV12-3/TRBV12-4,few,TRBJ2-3,ASSSAPVGAPDTQY
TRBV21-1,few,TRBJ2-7,ASTTLGLAGGEYYEQY
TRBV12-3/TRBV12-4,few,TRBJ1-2,ASSLAMGGYGYT
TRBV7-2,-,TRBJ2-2,ASSLAGGGRVNTGELF
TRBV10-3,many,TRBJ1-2,AIRGDRGYGYT
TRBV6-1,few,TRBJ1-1,ASQGPGENTEAF
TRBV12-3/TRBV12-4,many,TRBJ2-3,ASSSPGQGEGTQY
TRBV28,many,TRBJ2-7,ASSFGTIYYEQY
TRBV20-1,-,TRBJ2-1,SAFVSGLRNEQF
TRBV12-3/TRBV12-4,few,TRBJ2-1,ASSFSLGGASYNEQF
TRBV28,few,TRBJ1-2,ASSRGPANYGYT
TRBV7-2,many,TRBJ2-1,ASSLRDSRYNEQF
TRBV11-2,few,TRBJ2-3,ASSSRDRKSNTDTQY
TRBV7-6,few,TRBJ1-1,ASSLAYGETEAF
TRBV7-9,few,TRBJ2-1,ASSYELAGGRNEQF
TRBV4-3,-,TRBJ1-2,ASSQGATGLIYGYT
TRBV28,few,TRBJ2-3,VKTGSTDTQY
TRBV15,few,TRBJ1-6,ATSSTGTGGSPLH
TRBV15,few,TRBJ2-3,ATSSEGRRGTDTQY
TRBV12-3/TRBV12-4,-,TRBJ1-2,ASSLYSGDGYT
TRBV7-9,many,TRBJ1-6,ASSLDRGPLH
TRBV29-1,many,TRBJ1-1,SGKLGFTEAF
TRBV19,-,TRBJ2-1,ASSMGQNNEQF
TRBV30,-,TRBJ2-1,AWIGLADYNEQF
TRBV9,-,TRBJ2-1,ASSVEGTSTTEQF
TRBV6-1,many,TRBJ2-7,ASSNSGSSLEQY
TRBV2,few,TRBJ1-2,ASSDGHPTNYGYT
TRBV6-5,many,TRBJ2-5,ASSYAGGETQY
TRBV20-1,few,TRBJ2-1,SASPRVWTGSDNEQF
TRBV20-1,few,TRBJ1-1,SVSPGVNTEAF
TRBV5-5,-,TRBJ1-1,ASSLARGQRGTEAF
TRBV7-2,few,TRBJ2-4,ASSSMGLLGKNIQY
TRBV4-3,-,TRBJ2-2,ASSETSVNTGELF
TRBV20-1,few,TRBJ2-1,SARDLQTWNEQF
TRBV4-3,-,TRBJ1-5,ASSQDRLEGHNNQPQH
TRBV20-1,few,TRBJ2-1,SAAGLAGTYNEQF
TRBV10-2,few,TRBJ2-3,ASRPTGTGATDTQY
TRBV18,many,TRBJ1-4,ASSRGQNEKLF
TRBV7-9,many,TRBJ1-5,ASSLDPRGPQH
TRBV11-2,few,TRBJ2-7,ASSHGTASYEQY
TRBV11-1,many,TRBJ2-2,ASSWQGTGELF
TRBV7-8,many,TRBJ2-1,ASSSRTSGRAYEQF